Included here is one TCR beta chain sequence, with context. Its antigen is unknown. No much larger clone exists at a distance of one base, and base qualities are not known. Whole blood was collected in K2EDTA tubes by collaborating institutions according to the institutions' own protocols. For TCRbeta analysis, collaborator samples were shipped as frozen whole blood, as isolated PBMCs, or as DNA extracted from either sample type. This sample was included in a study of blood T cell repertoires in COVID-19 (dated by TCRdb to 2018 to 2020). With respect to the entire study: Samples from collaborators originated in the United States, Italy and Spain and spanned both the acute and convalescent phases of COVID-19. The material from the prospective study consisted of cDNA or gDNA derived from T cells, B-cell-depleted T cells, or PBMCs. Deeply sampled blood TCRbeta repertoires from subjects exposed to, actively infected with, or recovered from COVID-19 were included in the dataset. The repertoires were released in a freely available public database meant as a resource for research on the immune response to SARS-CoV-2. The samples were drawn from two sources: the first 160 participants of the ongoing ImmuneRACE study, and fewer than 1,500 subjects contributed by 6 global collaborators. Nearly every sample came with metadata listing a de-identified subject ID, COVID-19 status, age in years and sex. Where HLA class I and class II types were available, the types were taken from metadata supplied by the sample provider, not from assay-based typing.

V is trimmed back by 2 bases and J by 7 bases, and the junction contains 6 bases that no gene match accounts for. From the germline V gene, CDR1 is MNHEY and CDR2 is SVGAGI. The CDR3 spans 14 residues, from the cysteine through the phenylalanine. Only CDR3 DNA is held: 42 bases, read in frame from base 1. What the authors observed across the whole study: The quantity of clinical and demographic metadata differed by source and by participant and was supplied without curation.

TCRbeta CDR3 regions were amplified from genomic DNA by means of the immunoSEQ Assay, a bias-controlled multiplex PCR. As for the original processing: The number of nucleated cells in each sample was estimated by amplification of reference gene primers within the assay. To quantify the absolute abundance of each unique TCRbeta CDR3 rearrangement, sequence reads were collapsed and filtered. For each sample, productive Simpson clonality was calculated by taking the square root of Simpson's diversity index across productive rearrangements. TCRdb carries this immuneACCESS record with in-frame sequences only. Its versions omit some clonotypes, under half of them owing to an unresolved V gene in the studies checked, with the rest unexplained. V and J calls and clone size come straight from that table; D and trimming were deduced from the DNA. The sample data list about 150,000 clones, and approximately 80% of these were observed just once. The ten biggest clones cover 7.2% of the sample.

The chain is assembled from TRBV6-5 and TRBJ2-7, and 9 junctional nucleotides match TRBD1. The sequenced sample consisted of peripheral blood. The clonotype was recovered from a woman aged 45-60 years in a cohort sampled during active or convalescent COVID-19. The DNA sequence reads TGTGCCAGCAGTTACCTACAGGGGGCGTGGGAGCAGTACTTC. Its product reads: CASSYLQGAWEQYF.